This T cell receptor (beta chain) originates from a study of T cells in Graves' hyperthyroidism and ophthalmopathy. This CDR3 contains 17 residues. Germline trimming cut 3 bases from V and 0 bases from J; bases unmatched to any gene: 12. Germline CDR1 and CDR2: SGHKS and YYEKEE (reference sequence). This clonotype has a handful of counts. Regions amplified from RNA transcripts were the TCR beta CDR3 regions. The study used the HTBI primer set for a first-round RT-PCR of the TCR CDR3. TCRdb redid the calling of the multiplex PCR reads with MiXCR, one entry per CDR3 protein. Among roughly 500,000 distinct CDR3 sequences listed, about 22% were seen once.

Sequenced: blood. This sequence joins TRBV5-5 and TRBJ2-7, with 7 bases matching TRBD2. The receptor was derived from a woman between 65 and 79 years old with Graves' ophthalmopathy. In DNA, the CDR3 is TGTGCCAGCAGCTCCGCGCCGAACCGGGGGGACTCCTACGAGCAGTACTTC. Translation: CASSSAPNRGDSYEQYF.